The following is a T cell receptor beta chain sequence with its context. Unique molecular identifiers tagged the TCRbeta library. Each CDR3 protein is one row after TCRdb ran MiXCR on the PCR reads. The sample shows 530,000 or so distinct CDR3 sequences, over 20% of them seen only once. These data are taken from a study of T-cell reconstitution after alpha-beta-depleted transplantation in children. The V end lost 10 bases, the J end lost 7 bases, and 19 bases lay between the germline ends. CDR3 size: 13 residues. CDR1 and CDR2 from the germline V gene are ENHRY and SYGVKD. The chain combines TRBV10-3 with TRBJ1-2; D might be TRBD1 (5 bases). Sequenced material: PBMCs, taken before TCRalphabeta/CD19-depleted stem cell transplant. The TCR comes from a boy under two years old with Wiskott-Aldrich syndrome, due to receive a stem cell transplant. CDR3 amino acids: CASKTNQQGGYTF. In DNA, the CDR3 is TGTGCCAGCAAAACCAACCAGCAGGGTGGCTACACCTTC.